Listed below are T cell receptor beta chains from one sample, sequenced in a study of shared clonotypes between healthy human individuals. TCRdb keeps only in-frame clones here, not all; method: immunoSEQ multiplex PCR. The data contain over a million clones, about 96% of them singletons. The sample was naive CD4+ T cells sorted from blood. Receptor source: a young man in good health. Each CDR3 is given with its conserved first and last residue. Fields, in order: J gene, D gene, clone size, V gene, CDR3 DNA, CDR3 protein. D genes are given only for firm matches. Size is stated for part of the rows, as once, few or many counts, or as a class when the clone is expanded.

>TRBJ2-3|TRBD2|NA|TRBV9
TGTGCCAGCAGCGTTCTAGCGGGAGGCACGGCTACGCAGTATTTT
CASSVLAGGTATQYF
>TRBJ1-5|TRBD1|NA|TRBV5-1
TGCGCCAGCAGCTCCGGACAGGGAAAAGAGCCCCAGCATTTT
CASSSGQGKEPQHF
>TRBJ1-2|NA|once|TRBV28
TGTGCCAGCAGTTTATTCGGCAGAGCTTATGGCTACACCTTC
CASSLFGRAYGYTF
>TRBJ2-7|NA|NA|TRBV27
TGTGCCAGCAGTCCACTCAGACAGGCTCTACGGGGATACGAGCAGTACTTC
CASSPLRQALRGYEQYF
>TRBJ1-2|NA|NA|TRBV7-9
TGTGCCAGCAGCCCCGGAAGGTCTTCCGGGCGAGGCGGCTACACCTTC
CASSPGRSSGRGGYTF
>TRBJ2-7|TRBD1|NA|TRBV13
TGTGCCAGCAGCACGGGACAGGGGGCCGGCTACGAGCAGTACTTC
CASSTGQGAGYEQYF
>TRBJ2-6|NA|NA|TRBV6-5
TGTGCCAGCAGCACAGGGCTCGGGGCCAACGTCCTGACTTTC
CASSTGLGANVLTF
>TRBJ2-5|NA|NA|TRBV29-1
TGCAGCGCGCTACTGGGAGAGACCCAGTACTTC
CSALLGETQYF
>TRBJ2-6|NA|NA|TRBV5-1
TGCGCCAGCAGCTTGGACCTTGGGGCCAACGTCCTGACTTTC
CASSLDLGANVLTF
>TRBJ2-5|NA|once|TRBV5-4
TGTGCCAGTCTTAACGAGGGTGGAGAGACCCAGTACTTC
CASLNEGGETQYF
>TRBJ2-7|TRBD1|NA|TRBV18
TGTGCCAGCTCACCAAACAGGGGTGTCAACGAGCAGTACTTC
CASSPNRGVNEQYF